Sequencing of this TCR beta chain was carried out in a study of blood T cell repertoires in COVID-19. The wider study: Sites in the United States, Italy and Spain provided acute and convalescent COVID-19 samples. Sources were T cells, B-cell-depleted T cells, or PBMCs; the material itself was cDNA or gDNA.

In the authors' methods: Reference gene primer amplification in the assay estimated nucleated cell counts. Assay: immunoSEQ multiplex PCR; the TCRdb copy retains only in-frame clones and omits some. V and J calls and clone size follow that table, whereas D and trimming were derived from the DNA. The sample holds about 190,000 clones, 90% seen once. This clone has a handful of counts. Between the trimmed V and J ends, which lost 8 bases and 1 base, there was a span of 11 bases. CDR1 is LGHDT, CDR2 YNNKEL, per germline (reference sequence). This CDR3 spans 13 amino acids. The gene calls are TRBV3-1 (or the pseudogene TRBV3-2) and TRBJ1-1, with D unresolved. This TCR derives from a man aged 50-60 years with acute or convalescent COVID-19. Sequenced input: peripheral blood. CDR3 DNA sequence: TGTGCCAGCGGACGAGGGAAGAACACTGAAGCTTTCTTT. Translation gives CASGRGKNTEAFF.